This T cell receptor (beta chain) emerged from a study of cytomegalovirus exposure and HLA in healthy donors. In germline, CDR1 is MNHEY, CDR2 SMNVEV (reference sequence). This CDR3 comprises 16 residues. V dropped 4 bases and J dropped 5; count of bases not matched to a gene: 12. Study results and limitations: A missense variant in DCLRE1C was later tied to TCR beta V- and J-gene trimming. Reportedly, fewer N-insertions than the roughly 690-donor mean appeared in an Asian-associated ancestry cluster in a later analysis.

Use of 60 Vbeta and 13 Jbeta primers characterized the PCR. Assay used: immunoSEQ multiplex PCR; TCRdb lists only in-frame clones, some missing. The profile shows about 180,000 clones, 75% to 85% of them singletons. About this clone: The antigen remains unidentified.

The source of this sequence is a woman aged 55-70 years in good health and CMV-seropositive. The sample taken for sequencing was PBMCs. This chain connects TRBV27 to TRBJ2-3; 7 bases are shared with TRBD1. As DNA, the CDR3 is TGTGCCAGCAGTTACAAACCGGGACAGCTGGGAGATACGCAGTATTTT. Translation: CASSYKPGQLGDTQYF.